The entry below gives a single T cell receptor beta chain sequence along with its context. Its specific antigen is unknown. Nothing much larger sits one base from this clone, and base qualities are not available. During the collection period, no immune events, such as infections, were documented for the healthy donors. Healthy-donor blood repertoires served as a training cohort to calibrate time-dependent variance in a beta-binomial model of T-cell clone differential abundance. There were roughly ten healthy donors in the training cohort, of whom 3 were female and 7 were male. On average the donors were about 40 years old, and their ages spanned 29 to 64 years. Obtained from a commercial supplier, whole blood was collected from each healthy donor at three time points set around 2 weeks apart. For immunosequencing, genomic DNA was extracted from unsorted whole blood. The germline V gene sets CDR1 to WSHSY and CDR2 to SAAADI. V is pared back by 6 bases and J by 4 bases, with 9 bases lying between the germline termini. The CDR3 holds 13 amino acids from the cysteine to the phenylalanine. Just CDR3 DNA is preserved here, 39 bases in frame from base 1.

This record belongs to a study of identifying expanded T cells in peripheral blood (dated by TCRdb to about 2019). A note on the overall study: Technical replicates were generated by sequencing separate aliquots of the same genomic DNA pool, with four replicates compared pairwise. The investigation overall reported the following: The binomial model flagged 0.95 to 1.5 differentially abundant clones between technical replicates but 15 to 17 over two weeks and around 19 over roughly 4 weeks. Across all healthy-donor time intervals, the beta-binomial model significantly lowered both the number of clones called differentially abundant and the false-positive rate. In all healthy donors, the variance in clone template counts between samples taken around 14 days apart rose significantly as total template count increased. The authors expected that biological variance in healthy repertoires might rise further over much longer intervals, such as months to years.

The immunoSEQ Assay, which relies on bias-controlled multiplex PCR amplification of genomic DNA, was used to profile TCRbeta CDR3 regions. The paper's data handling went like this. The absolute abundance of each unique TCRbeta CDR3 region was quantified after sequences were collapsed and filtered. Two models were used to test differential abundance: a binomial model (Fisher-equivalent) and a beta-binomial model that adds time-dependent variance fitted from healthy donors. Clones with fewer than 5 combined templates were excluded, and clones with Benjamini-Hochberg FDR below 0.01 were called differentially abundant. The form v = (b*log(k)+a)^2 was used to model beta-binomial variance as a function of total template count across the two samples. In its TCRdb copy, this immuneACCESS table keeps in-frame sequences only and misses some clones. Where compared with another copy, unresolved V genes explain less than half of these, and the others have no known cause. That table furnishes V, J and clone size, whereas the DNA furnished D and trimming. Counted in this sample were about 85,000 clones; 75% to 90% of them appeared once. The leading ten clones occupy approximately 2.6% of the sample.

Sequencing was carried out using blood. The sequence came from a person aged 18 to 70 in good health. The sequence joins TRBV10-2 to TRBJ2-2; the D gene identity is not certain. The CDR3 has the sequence CASRGDSTGELFF. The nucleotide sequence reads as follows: TGCGCCAGCAGAGGCGATTCCACCGGGGAGCTGTTTTTT.